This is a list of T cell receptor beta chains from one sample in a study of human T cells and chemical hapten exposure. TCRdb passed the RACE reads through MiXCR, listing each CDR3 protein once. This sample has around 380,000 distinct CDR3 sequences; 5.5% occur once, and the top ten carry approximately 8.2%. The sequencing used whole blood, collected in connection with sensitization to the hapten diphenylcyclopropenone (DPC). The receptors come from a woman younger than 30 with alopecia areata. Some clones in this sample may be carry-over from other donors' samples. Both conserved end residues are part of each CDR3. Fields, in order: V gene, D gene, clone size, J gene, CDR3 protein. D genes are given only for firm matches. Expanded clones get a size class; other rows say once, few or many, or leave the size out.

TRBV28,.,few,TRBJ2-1,CASSPRGTSNEQFF
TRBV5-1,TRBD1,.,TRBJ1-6,CASSWEDRSNSPLHF
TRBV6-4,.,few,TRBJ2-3,CASSDSPGDTDTQYF
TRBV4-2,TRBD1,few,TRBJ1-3,CASSQTTGATGNTIYF
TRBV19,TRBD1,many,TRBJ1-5,CASRDRVNQPQHF
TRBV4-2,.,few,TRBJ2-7,CASSHELPYEQYF
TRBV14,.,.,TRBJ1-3,CASSQDLVDSGNTIYF
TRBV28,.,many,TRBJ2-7,CASSSGTVSYEQYF
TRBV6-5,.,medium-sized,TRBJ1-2,CASSPISGENYGYTF
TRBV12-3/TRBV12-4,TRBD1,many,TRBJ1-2,CASTLTGAYGYTF
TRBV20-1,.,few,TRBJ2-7,CSARGEGIYEQYF
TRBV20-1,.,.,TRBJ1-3,CSAREAGSGNTIYF
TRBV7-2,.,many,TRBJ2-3,CASSFGLQASTDTQYF
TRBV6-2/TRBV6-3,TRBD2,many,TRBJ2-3,CASSYPSGGSDTQYF
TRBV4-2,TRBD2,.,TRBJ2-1,CASSQASGGFEYNEQFF
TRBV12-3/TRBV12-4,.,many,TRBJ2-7,CASNHGGGYEQYF
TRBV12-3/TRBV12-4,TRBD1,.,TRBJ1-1,CAIRGQGLEAFF
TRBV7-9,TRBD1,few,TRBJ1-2,CASSFLAGGDGYTF
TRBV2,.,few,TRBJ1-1,CASLLGNTEAFF
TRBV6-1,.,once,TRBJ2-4,CASSDGRGSKNIQYF
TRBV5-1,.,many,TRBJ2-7,CASSLDGGPYEQYF
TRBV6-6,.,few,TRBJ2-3,CASGGEVEDTQYF
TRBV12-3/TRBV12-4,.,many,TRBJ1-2,CASSFEGQGTNYGYTF
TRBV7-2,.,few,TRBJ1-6,CASSSRALAGSPLHF
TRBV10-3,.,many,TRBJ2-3,CAIGGANTQYF
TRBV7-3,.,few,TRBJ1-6,CASSLRPNNSPLHF
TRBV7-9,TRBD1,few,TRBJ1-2,CASSRDRVDGYTF
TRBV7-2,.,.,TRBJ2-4,CASGLTGLAKNIQYF
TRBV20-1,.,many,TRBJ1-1,CSARVAGGGHTEAFF
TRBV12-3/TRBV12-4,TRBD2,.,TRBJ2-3,CASIQTSGGADTQYF